These T cell receptor beta chains were read from a single sample in a study of cytomegalovirus exposure and HLA in healthy donors. TCRdb's copy holds only in-frame clones and misses some; the assay was immunoSEQ multiplex PCR. The sample holds about 170,000 clones, approximately 73% seen once. Sequences were obtained from PBMCs. Source of these receptors: a young woman in good health and CMV-seropositive. The CDR3 runs from the conserved cysteine through the conserved F or W. Fields, in order: J gene, D gene, clone size, V gene, CDR3 protein, CDR3 DNA. The D gene is left open where the match is weak. Clone size is shown for a subset of rows, as once, few, many or a class of expanded clone.

J: TRBJ1-2
D: -
size: few
V: TRBV4-3
CDR3: CASSQEGPLANYGYTF
DNA: TGCGCCAGCAGCCAAGAGGGGCCGCTTGCTAACTATGGCTACACCTTC

J: TRBJ1-2
D: TRBD1
size: -
V: TRBV7-9
CDR3: CASSLAGQGNYGYTF
DNA: TGTGCCAGCAGCTTAGCGGGACAGGGGAACTATGGCTACACCTTC

J: TRBJ2-7
D: -
size: -
V: TRBV19
CDR3: CASSTFRDPEGEQYF
DNA: TGTGCCAGTAGTACCTTCCGGGATCCGGAGGGCGAGCAGTACTTC

J: TRBJ1-6
D: TRBD1
size: few
V: TRBV9
CDR3: CASSGTGNYNSPLHF
DNA: TGTGCCAGCAGCGGGACAGGAAACTATAATTCACCCCTCCACTTT

J: TRBJ2-2
D: -
size: -
V: TRBV28
CDR3: CAGRGARGNTGELFF
DNA: TGTGCCGGGCGCGGGGCGAGAGGGAACACCGGGGAGCTGTTTTTT

J: TRBJ2-1
D: -
size: -
V: TRBV9
CDR3: CASSGRLVQEQFF
DNA: TGTGCCAGCAGCGGGAGACTAGTTCAAGAGCAGTTCTTC

J: TRBJ2-5
D: -
size: -
V: TRBV7-2
CDR3: CASRGVSPGKTQYF
DNA: TGTGCCAGCAGGGGAGTGTCGCCGGGGAAGACCCAGTACTTC

J: TRBJ1-2
D: -
size: -
V: TRBV19
CDR3: CASRTVGANYGYTF
DNA: TGTGCCAGCCGGACTGTTGGCGCTAACTATGGCTACACCTTC

J: TRBJ1-3
D: -
size: few
V: TRBV5-4
CDR3: CASSLFDGGFTGNTIYF
DNA: TGTGCCAGCAGCCTATTTGACGGGGGGTTCACTGGAAACACCATATATTTT

J: TRBJ2-7
D: -
size: -
V: TRBV15
CDR3: CATSRDPGRGPPYAEQYF
DNA: TGTGCCACCAGCAGAGATCCGGGCAGGGGTCCACCCTACGCCGAGCAGTACTTC

J: TRBJ1-5
D: TRBD1
size: -
V: TRBV4-1
CDR3: CASSQRGPGQPQHF
DNA: TGCGCCAGCAGCCAGAGGGGGCCCGGTCAGCCCCAGCATTTT

J: TRBJ2-7
D: TRBD1
size: -
V: TRBV4-3
CDR3: CASSRDSERSYEQYF
DNA: TGCGCCAGCAGCCGGGACAGTGAGCGGTCCTACGAGCAGTACTTC

J: TRBJ2-5
D: -
size: -
V: TRBV19
CDR3: CASRRRDQETQYF
DNA: TGTGCCAGTAGGCGGCGGGACCAAGAGACCCAGTACTTC

J: TRBJ1-1
D: -
size: -
V: TRBV19
CDR3: CASSKPAGATEAFF
DNA: TGTGCCAGTAGTAAGCCCGCGGGGGCGACTGAAGCTTTCTTT

J: TRBJ2-1
D: -
size: -
V: TRBV7-9
CDR3: CASSIVSSYNEQFF
DNA: TGTGCCAGCAGCATAGTGAGCTCCTACAATGAGCAGTTCTTC

J: TRBJ1-5
D: -
size: -
V: TRBV6-4
CDR3: CASSGGLGQPQHF
DNA: TGTGCCAGCAGTGGGGGCCTTGGACAGCCCCAGCATTTT

J: TRBJ2-5
D: -
size: few
V: TRBV5-4
CDR3: CASSYQDRETQYF
DNA: TGTGCCAGCAGCTATCAGGACAGAGAGACCCAGTACTTC

J: TRBJ1-4
D: TRBD1
size: -
V: TRBV19
CDR3: CASSPGTVSNEKLFF
DNA: TGTGCCAGTAGTCCAGGGACAGTTAGTAATGAAAAACTGTTTTTT

J: TRBJ1-6
D: -
size: -
V: TRBV9
CDR3: CASSLRPGSPLHF
DNA: TGTGCCAGCAGCTTGAGACCGGGATCACCCCTCCACTTT

J: TRBJ2-2
D: -
size: -
V: TRBV9
CDR3: CASSVALVKQGTGELFF
DNA: TGTGCCAGCAGCGTAGCTCTGGTCAAGCAGGGCACCGGGGAGCTGTTTTTT

J: TRBJ2-1
D: -
size: -
V: TRBV14
CDR3: CASTRGATYNEQFF
DNA: TGTGCCAGCACCCGGGGTGCCACCTACAATGAGCAGTTCTTC

J: TRBJ2-7
D: TRBD1
size: -
V: TRBV6-6
CDR3: CASSNTGGQYF
DNA: TGTGCCAGCAGCAACACAGGGGGACAGTACTTC